These 22 T cell receptor beta chains came from one sample sequenced in a study of T cells in Graves' hyperthyroidism and ophthalmopathy. Amplification of TCR beta CDR3 regions used RNA as the template. Primed by the HTBI set, a first-round RT-PCR was run on the TCR CDR3. Via MiXCR, TCRdb re-called the multiplex PCR reads, giving one row per CDR3 protein. In the table there are fewer than 750,000 distinct CDR3 sequences, about 15% of which are singletons. Sequencing input: blood. The receptors originated from a woman aged 35 to 49 with Graves' ophthalmopathy.

This clonotype was counted a few times. This chain uses TRBV20-1 with TRBJ2-7; D is unclear. This CDR3 is 13 amino acids long. Trimming took off 5 bases at V and 3 bases at J, with 14 bases between the two ends. The germline gives CDR1 DFQATT, CDR2 SNEGSKA (reference sequence). The CDR3 sequence is CSAHPTAVYEQYF. The CDR3, as DNA: TGCAGTGCTCATCCTACAGCTGTCTACGAGCAGTACTTC.

This rearrangement joins TRBV18 to TRBJ2-3, with 7 positions matching TRBD2. This CDR3 has 16 amino acids. The germline gives CDR1 KGHSH, CDR2 LQKENI. Trimming removed 0 bases from V and 1 base from J; junction bases left unmatched: 4. CDR3 sequence reads: CASSPPLAVGTDTQYF. CDR3 bases: TGTGCCAGCTCACCACCCCTAGCGGTAGGCACAGATACGCAGTATTTT.

The sample holds many counts of this clonotype. The genes are TRBV28 and TRBJ1-1; 7 nucleotides line up with TRBD1. J lost 1 base, V lost 7 bases, and 3 bases had no gene match. Germline V gene sequence: CDR1 MDHEN, CDR2 SYDVKM. The CDR3 is 13 residues long. CDR3 residues: CASTGQENTEAFF. The CDR3 bases are TGTGCCAGCACAGGACAGGAGAACACTGAAGCTTTCTTT. The entire variable domain, with the rest obtained from reference TRBV28 and TRBJ1-1, is as follows: DVKVTQSSRYLVKRTGEKVFLECVQDMDHENMFWYRQDPGLGLRLIYFSYDVKMKEKGDIPEGYSVSREKKERFSLILESASTNQTSMYLCASTGQENTEAFFGQGTRLTVV.

In this sample, this clonotype turned up once. The junction and the germline gene differ at one end; a read error may be behind it. CDR3 sequence (DNA): TGTGCCAGCAATTACGAGGCAGGGAACACTGAAGCTTTCTTT. As protein: CASNYEAGNTEAFF. V is TRBV6-5 and J is TRBJ1-1; D not certain. CDR3 length equals 14 residues. Germline-derived CDR1 and CDR2 are MNHEY and SVGAGI.

This clonotype appeared many times. V is TRBV4-1 and J is TRBJ2-7; possibly TRBD2 for D (6 bases). The CDR3 length is 15 residues. V gave up 0 bases and J gave up 2 bases, with 11 bases separating them. CDR1 MGHRA and CDR2 YSYEKL come from the germline V gene. The CDR3 DNA reads TGCGCCAGCAGCCAAGAAAGGAGGGCACCCTACGAGCAGTACTTC. The encoded protein is CASSQERRAPYEQYF.

This clonotype was observed many times. The CDR3 nucleotides read TGTGCCAGCAGCTTAGAGGGACACCGGGGGGCAAGAACCCAGTACTTC. Its protein is CASSLEGHRGARTQYF. V is TRBV7-2 and J is TRBJ2-5, with TRBD2 as a possible D gene (7 bases). Per germline, CDR1 SGHTA and CDR2 FQGNSA. V was cut by 1 base and J by 8 bases, with 20 bases left in between. The CDR3 totals 16 residues.

At least ten counts were recorded for this clonotype. This chain's CDR3 is CASSLDRLGSNTEAFF. In nucleotides, the CDR3 is TGTGCCAGCAGTTTGGACAGGTTGGGTTCGAACACTGAAGCTTTCTTT. The chain uses TRBV12-3 or TRBV12-4 and TRBJ1-1; 7 bases map to TRBD1. With 3 bases clipped from V and 1 base from J, the junction kept 8 bases outside the gene matches. The CDR3 is made up of 16 amino acids.

This clonotype was observed many times. The chain carries TRBV20-1 and TRBJ1-1, with D maybe TRBD1 (5 bases). The germline V and J ends were trimmed by 6 bases and 0 bases, with 17 bases remaining between them. The CDR3 spans 15 residues. The germline V gene has CDR1 DFQATT and CDR2 SNEGSKA (reference sequence). CDR3 amino acids: CSAGIKTELNTEAFF. Here the CDR3 DNA reads TGCAGTGCCGGGATTAAGACAGAGTTGAACACTGAAGCTTTCTTT.

This chain links TRBV19 with TRBJ1-2; D not resolved. Trimming pared 3 bases from V and 4 bases from J, leaving 15 bases between. This CDR3 contains 15 residues. Per the germline V gene, CDR1 is LNHDA and CDR2 is SQIVND (reference sequence). The CDR3 here is CASSMGRIYSYGYTF. CDR3 nucleotides: TGTGCCAGTAGTATGGGAAGGATCTACAGCTATGGCTACACCTTC.

This clonotype was counted at least ten times. This chain joins TRBV28 and TRBJ2-7; 8 bases are shared with TRBD1. Trimming removed 6 bases from V and 4 bases from J; junction bases left unmatched: 8. CDR1 and CDR2 from the germline V gene are MDHEN and SYDVKM. This CDR3 region has 14 residues. The DNA of the CDR3 is TGTGCCAGCAGACCCCAGGGGGCGGGTTACGAGCAGTACTTC. It is translated as CASRPQGAGYEQYF.

This clonotype was picked up one time. This may come from a read error, since a much larger clone is one base off. The chain has TRBV28 and TRBJ1-2; D ambiguous. Deletions cut 6 bases from V and 3 bases from J, with 14 bases between. The CDR3 is 14 residues long. In germline, CDR1 is MDHEN, CDR2 SYDVKM. CDR3 amino acids: CASSQWYRDYGYTF. In DNA form, the CDR3 reads TGTGCCAGCAGCCAGTGGTATCGAGACTATGGCTACACCTTC.

At least ten counts were recorded for this clonotype. The genes are TRBV6-1 and TRBJ2-5; no clear D gene. Germline lookup yields CDR1 MNHNS and CDR2 SASEGT. The CDR3 sequence is 12 residues long. V was cut by 11 bases and J by 5 bases, with 15 bases left in between. The CDR3 loop reads CASSQLGETQYF. The CDR3 coding sequence is TGTGCCTCCTCACAGTTGGGGGAGACCCAGTACTTC.

This clonotype showed up many times. This chain uses TRBV6-1 with TRBJ1-2; no reliable D call. V shed 7 bases and J shed 2 bases, with 14 bases lying between them. CDR3 length equals 14 residues. Germline CDR1 is MNHNS and CDR2 is SASEGT. CDR3 DNA sequence: TGTGCCAGCAACGCGCCCCACCTAAACTATGGCTACACCTTC. Its translation is CASNAPHLNYGYTF.

This clonotype was found a few times. CDR3: CSVLRLTGGDGELFF. The CDR3 DNA reads TGCAGCGTTTTGAGGCTTACAGGGGGTGACGGGGAGCTGTTTTTT. The chain is built from TRBV29-1 and TRBJ2-2; TRBD1 aligns across 8 bases. The CDR3 totals 15 residues. The germline gives CDR1 SQVTM, CDR2 ANQGSEA. J gave up 7 bases and V 5 bases, and 12 bases lay outside the gene matches.

This clonotype was found many times. The V call is TRBV12-3 or TRBV12-4, the J call TRBJ1-3; 7 bases are shared with TRBD1. The V segment lost 6 bases and the J segment 11 bases; nucleotides outside the gene matches: 10. The CDR3 has 13 residues. The CDR3 sequence is CASSQGTQGSIYF. The CDR3 DNA follows: TGTGCCAGCAGCCAAGGGACACAGGGGTCCATATATTTT.

Many counts were recorded for this clonotype. The V gene is TRBV12-3 or TRBV12-4, the J gene TRBJ1-1, with TRBD1 matching over 8 bases. The V segment lost 7 bases and the J segment 3 bases; nucleotides outside the gene matches: 7. The CDR3 sequence is 14 residues long. CDR3 nucleotide sequence: TGTGCCAGCACCCAAACAGGGGGGCACACTGAAGCTTTCTTT. Residues: CASTQTGGHTEAFF.

This clonotype was seen a handful of times. The chain uses TRBV4-2 and TRBJ1-1, with TRBD1 matching 10 bases. CDR3 size: 15 residues. Germline assignment: CDR1 LGHNA and CDR2 YNFKEQ. With 4 bases clipped from V and 6 bases from J, the junction kept 8 bases outside the gene matches. The CDR3 nucleotides are TGTGCCAGCAGCCTCGAAAGACAGGGGGCCCCTGAAGCTTTCTTT. Its translation: CASSLERQGAPEAFF.

The V call is TRBV6-2 or TRBV6-3, the J call TRBJ1-5, with TRBD1 matching 7 bases. With 5 bases clipped from V and 5 bases from J, the junction kept 6 bases outside the gene matches. The V gene's germline CDR1 is MNHEY and CDR2 SVGEGT. The CDR3 extends over 14 amino acids. CDR3 nucleotide sequence: TGTGCCAGCAGTCCCAGGGGGAGGGATCAGCCCCAGCATTTT. Protein sequence: CASSPRGRDQPQHF.

This clonotype came up many times. The V and J genes are TRBV20-1 and TRBJ2-7; 11 bases fit TRBD2. CDR1 is DFQATT, CDR2 SNEGSKA, per germline (reference sequence). The CDR3 covers 14 residues. The V segment lost 0 bases and the J segment 3 bases; nucleotides outside the gene matches: 1. CDR3 loop: CSARDTSGSYEQYF. The CDR3 region has the DNA TGCAGTGCTAGAGATACTAGCGGGAGCTACGAGCAGTACTTC.

This clonotype was seen repeatedly, ten times or more. This chain links TRBV19 with TRBJ1-5; perhaps TRBD1 as D (6 bases). The CDR3 spans 14 residues. V was trimmed by 4 bases and J by 2 bases, leaving 9 bases between them. CDR1 and CDR2 from the germline V gene are LNHDA and SQIVND (reference sequence). CDR3 DNA: TGTGCCAGTAGTAAGACAGGTCGCAATCAGCCCCAGCATTTT. This gives the protein CASSKTGRNQPQHF.

This chain joins TRBV12-5 and TRBJ1-6; D uncertain. The V and J ends lost 0 bases and 6 bases respectively, with 3 bases between them. Germline V lookup: CDR1 LGHNT, CDR2 FRNRAP. This CDR3 has 13 residues. The CDR3 DNA follows: TGTGCTAGTGGTTTGGTACTTAATTCACCCCTCCACTTT. Protein sequence: CASGLVLNSPLHF. Full variable domain (outside the CDR3, taken from reference TRBV12-5 and TRBJ1-6): DARVTQTPRHKVTEMGQEVTMRCQPILGHNTVFWYRQTMMQGLELLAYFRNRAPLDDSGMPKDRFSAEMPDATLATLKIQPSEPRDSAVYFCASGLVLNSPLHFGNGTRLTVT.

This clonotype was picked up many times. The chain is built from TRBV2 and TRBJ2-3; TRBD1 or TRBD2 may be the D gene (5 bases each). The CDR3 is 15 amino acids. Germline values: CDR1 SNHLY, CDR2 FYNNEI. V was trimmed by 1 base and J by 5 bases, leaving 13 bases between them. The CDR3 region is CASSEVGFGGDTQYF. The CDR3 nucleotides are TGTGCCAGCAGTGAAGTTGGTTTTGGGGGAGATACGCAGTATTTT.